One sample yielded the 23 T cell receptor beta chains listed below, sequenced in a study of T cells in Graves' hyperthyroidism and ophthalmopathy. It was RNA transcripts that yielded the amplified TCR beta CDR3 regions. The primer set for the first-round RT-PCR of the TCR CDR3 was HTBI. TCRdb processed the multiplex PCR reads anew with MiXCR; each CDR3 protein has one entry. The sample gives hundreds of thousands of distinct CDR3 sequences, about 45% of which show up once; under 8.5% is in the top ten. The source material was peripheral blood or thyroid tissue (not recorded which). These receptors all come from an adult man with Graves' disease, either hyperthyroidism or ophthalmopathy (not recorded which).

This clonotype was counted many times. The chain joins TRBV15 to TRBJ2-2; TRBD2 agrees at 8 bases. There are 16 residues in the CDR3. Germline V gene data show CDR1 as LNHNV and CDR2 as YYDKDF (reference sequence). Unmatched junction bases numbered 8, after V lost 2 bases and J lost 6 bases. The CDR3 DNA reads TGTGCCACCAGCAGACCGCCGGGACTAGGGGCCGGGGAGCTGTTTTTT. Its translation: CATSRPPGLGAGELFF. The full variable domain, completed using reference TRBV15 and TRBJ2-2, is DAMVIQNPRYQVTQFGKPVTLSCSQTLNHNVMYWYQQKSSQAPKLLFHYYDKDFNNEADTPDNFQSRRPNTSFCFLDIRSPGLGDTAMYLCATSRPPGLGAGELFFGEGSRLTVL.

This clonotype was detected a few times. The chain has TRBV19 and TRBJ1-1, with D maybe TRBD1 (5 bases). Trimming took 6 bases from V and 3 from J, leaving 14 bases between them. Germline V gives CDR1 LNHDA, CDR2 SQIVND (reference sequence). The CDR3 has 14 amino acids. CDR3 coding DNA: TGTGCCAGTAGGAAGGGACTTCGGGACACTGAAGCTTTCTTT. It yields the protein CASRKGLRDTEAFF.

Comments on this clonotype: This may stem from a read error, because a much larger clone lies one nucleotide away. The rearrangement links TRBV7-8 to TRBJ1-2; no reliable D call. The CDR3 spans 13 residues. Deletions cut 4 bases from V and 8 bases from J, with 14 bases between. Per germline, CDR1 SGHVS and CDR2 FQNEAQ. CDR3 nucleotide sequence: TGTGCCAGCAGCTCGGGCCTCGGCCAAGGCTACACCTTC. Translated: CASSSGLGQGYTF.

This clonotype was detected many times. The chain links TRBV13 to TRBJ2-7; 9 bases agree with TRBD1. Germline V lookup: CDR1 PRHDT, CDR2 FYEKMQ (reference sequence). Trimming took 5 bases from V and 3 from J; bases not matched to a gene: 5. There are 14 residues in the CDR3. As DNA, the CDR3 is TGTGCCAGCAGCCAAACGGACAGGGGCTACGAGCAGTACTTC. Amino acid sequence: CASSQTDRGYEQYF.

This clonotype was observed a single time. The V call is TRBV7-2, the J call TRBJ2-2; tentative D call: TRBD2 (6 bases). Germline CDR1 is SGHTA and CDR2 is FQGNSA. The CDR3 length is 13 residues. Trimming stripped 6 bases from V and 5 bases from J, with 10 bases between. CDR3 bases: TGTGCCAGCAGAACTAGCTATACCGGGGAGCTGTTTTTT. Translating it yields CASRTSYTGELFF.

Comment on this clonotype: This may stem from a read error, because a much larger clone lies one nucleotide away. The gene calls are TRBV2 and TRBJ2-5, with D unresolved. The CDR3 has 14 residues. The V gene's germline CDR1 is SNHLY and CDR2 FYNNEI. CDR3 in amino acids: CATSDQDRQETQYF. The CDR3, as DNA: TGTGCCACCAGTGACCAAGACCGCCAAGAGACCCAGTACTTC.

Only a few counts were recorded for this clonotype. The chain employs TRBV7-9 and TRBJ1-4; 7 bases are a match to TRBD1. The CDR3 runs 15 residues. Germline loops: CDR1 SEHNR, CDR2 FQNEAQ (reference sequence). V lost 5 bases, J lost 5 bases, and 8 bases stayed unmatched. The CDR3 nucleotides read TGTGCCAGCAGCAAAGGTGACAGGGAGAATGAAAAACTGTTTTTT. Protein sequence: CASSKGDRENEKLFF.

This clonotype has a count of ten or more. V usage is TRBV9 and J usage is TRBJ2-5, with 9 bases that match TRBD2. There are 14 residues in the CDR3. The trim removed 2 bases at V and 5 bases at J, leaving 4 bases unmatched. Germline-derived CDR1 and CDR2 are SGDLS and YYNGEE. The CDR3 sequence is CASSVAAGGETQYF. The CDR3 region has the DNA TGTGCCAGCAGCGTTGCCGCGGGAGGGGAGACCCAGTACTTC.

The chain combines TRBV5-1 with TRBJ2-7; 11 nucleotides line up with TRBD2. The V gene end was trimmed by 7 bases and the J gene end by 4 bases; junction bases not matched to a gene: 10. The CDR3 is made up of 15 amino acids. From germline, CDR1 is SGHRS and CDR2 YFSETQ. The CDR3 nucleotides read TGCGCCAGCGTCGTGGTTAGCGGGAGGGTTTACGAGCAGTACTTC. Protein sequence: CASVVVSGRVYEQYF.

The chain employs TRBV7-9 and TRBJ2-7; the D gene could be TRBD1 or TRBD2 (5 bases each). The CDR3 totals 13 residues. Germline values: CDR1 SEHNR, CDR2 FQNEAQ (reference sequence). V was shortened by 5 bases and J by 2 bases, with 10 bases between the two germline ends. As DNA, the CDR3 is TGTGCCAGCAGCCGGGACCTAACCTACGAGCAGTACTTC. Translating gives CASSRDLTYEQYF.

The chain recombines TRBV11-2 with TRBJ2-7; 9 nucleotides align to TRBD1. The DNA end lines up better with TRBJ2-1; the J call may be wrong. Germline V lookup: CDR1 SGHAT, CDR2 FQNNGV. The CDR3 runs to 15 residues. The CDR3 sequence: CASSLEGQGGNEQFF. The CDR3 coding sequence is TGTGCCAGCAGCTTAGAGGGACAGGGCGGCAATGAGCAGTTCTTC.

The chain uses TRBV5-1 and TRBJ1-4, with D maybe TRBD1 (6 bases). The germline V gene encodes CDR1 SGHRS and CDR2 YFSETQ. The CDR3 covers 14 residues. V lost 3 bases and J 2 bases, leaving 8 bases between the germline ends. Here the CDR3 reads CASSSGVTNEKLFF. The CDR3 DNA is TGCGCCAGCAGCTCAGGGGTGACTAATGAAAAACTGTTTTTT.

The J gene is TRBJ1-5, the V gene TRBV12-3 or TRBV12-4; D is possibly TRBD1 (6 bases). Trimming took 6 bases from V and 5 from J, leaving 14 bases between them. The length of the CDR3 is 14 residues. This chain's CDR3 is CASRAGTKDQPQHF. The CDR3 nucleotides read TGTGCCAGCAGGGCTGGGACAAAGGATCAGCCCCAGCATTTT.

As concerns this clonotype: Sequence at one end of the junction differs from germline and may be a read error. V is TRBV12-3 or TRBV12-4 and J is TRBJ2-7, with D perhaps assigned TRBD1 or TRBD2 (5 bases each). The CDR3 spans 14 residues. CDR3 sequence: CASSNSGTDYEQYF. The CDR3 nucleotides are TGCGCCAGCAGCAACTCCGGGACGGACTACGAGCAGTACTTC.

V usage is TRBV6-5 and J usage is TRBJ1-2, with 9 bases lining up with TRBD1. This CDR3 is built from 16 residues. CDR1 MNHEY and CDR2 SVGAGI come from the germline V gene. The V and J ends lost 2 bases and 5 bases, in that order; junction bases with no gene match: 9. The CDR3 region has the DNA TGTGCCAGCAGTTACCCAGCGGACAGGGGAGAGTATGGCTACACCTTC. This sequence encodes CASSYPADRGEYGYTF.

The count of this clonotype is one. The gene calls are TRBV24-1 and TRBJ2-5; no clear D gene. V lost 6 bases and J 2 bases, leaving 3 bases between the germline ends. The germline V gene has CDR1 KGHDR and CDR2 SFDVKD. The CDR3 is 11 residues long. The CDR3 coding sequence is TGTGCCACCAGTCAGCAAGAGACCCAGTACTTC. It is translated as CATSQQETQYF.

To note about this clonotype: The junction does not match germline at one end; this may be a read error. The genes are TRBV10-2 and TRBJ1-2, with a tentative D call TRBD1 (5 bases). The CDR3 is 14 residues long. Looked up from germline, CDR1 is WSHSY and CDR2 is SAAADI. The CDR3 DNA sequence: TGTGCCAGCTCACCGTCGGACACGAACTATGGCTACACCTTC. This translates into CASSPSDTNYGYTF.

The chain recombines TRBV9 with TRBJ1-5; D ambiguous. CDR3 length: 13 amino acids. CDR1 and CDR2 (germline): SGDLS, YYNGEE. The V gene lost 5 bases and the J gene lost 1 base, with 7 bases spanning the gap. DNA of the CDR3: TGTGCCAGCAGTTTCATCAGCAATCAGCCCCAGCATTTT. This translates into CASSFISNQPQHF. Full variable domain (outside the CDR3, taken from reference TRBV9 and TRBJ1-5): DSGVTQTPKHLITATGQRVTLRCSPRSGDLSVYWYQQSLDQGLQFLIQYYNGEERAKGNILERFSAQQFPDLHSELNLSSLELGDSALYFCASSFISNQPQHFGDGTRLSIL.

A remark on this clonotype: The junction departs from the called germline gene at one end, perhaps through a read error. This sequence joins TRBV25-1 and TRBJ1-2, with TRBD1 matching over 10 bases. This CDR3 is 14 amino acids long. The germline CDR1 and CDR2 sequences are MGHDK and SYGVNS. DNA for the CDR3: TGTGCCATCAGTGAGGGACAGGGGACCTATGGCTACACCTTC. This codes for CAISEGQGTYGYTF.

This clonotype was counted many times. The chain is built from TRBV29-1 and TRBJ2-7; tentative D call: TRBD1 (6 bases). Germline CDR1 is SQVTM and CDR2 is ANQGSEA. CDR3 size: 12 residues. V gave up 3 bases and J gave up 3 bases, with 9 bases separating them. The CDR3 sequence: CSVEGRGYEQYF. CDR3 DNA sequence: TGCAGCGTTGAGGGCAGGGGCTACGAGCAGTACTTC.

CDR3 bases: TGCAGCGTCCTCTTAACGGGGGGAAACTACGAGCAGTACTTC. Encoded protein: CSVLLTGGNYEQYF. The chain combines TRBV20-1 with TRBJ2-7; the match to TRBD2 covers 7 bases. Germline assignment: CDR1 DFQATT and CDR2 SNEGSKA (reference sequence). This CDR3 is 14 amino acids long.

This clonotype was seen a handful of times. V and J are TRBV7-9 and TRBJ2-7; D remains ambiguous. Germline values: CDR1 SEHNR, CDR2 FQNEAQ (reference sequence). The germline V and J ends were trimmed by 6 bases and 0 bases, with 15 bases remaining between them. CDR3 length: 15 residues. DNA for the CDR3: TGTGCCAGCAGTAGGGATTCAACGAGCTCCTACGAGCAGTACTTC. Amino acids: CASSRDSTSSYEQYF.

In this sample, this clonotype turned up many times. The CDR3 here is CASSPDNSYGYTF. CDR3 DNA: TGTGCCAGCAGTCCAGACAACTCCTATGGCTACACCTTC. The chain is built from TRBV2 and TRBJ1-2; D unresolved. The CDR3 spans 13 residues. Looked up from germline, CDR1 is SNHLY and CDR2 is FYNNEI. The ends were cut back, 5 bases at V and 4 bases at J, with 11 bases in the middle.